This T cell receptor (beta chain) originates from a study of CD8+ T cells in alopecia areata. The sample's treatment: oral pan-JAK inhibitor, 5-10 mg twice daily. In its sample, this clone was seen once. Sequencing relied on a cDNA template that was reverse transcribed from extracted RNA. TCRdb keeps only in-frame clones here, not all; method: immunoSEQ multiplex PCR. The top ten clones hold 16% of a sample with 180,000 or so clones, roughly 60% of them seen once. The CDR3 contains 13 residues. Looked up from germline, CDR1 is SGHVS and CDR2 is FNYEAQ. V lost 8 bases, J lost 0 bases, and 8 bases lay in between.

The clonotype comes from a human donor with alopecia areata. This sequence joins TRBV7-6 and TRBJ2-1, with no clear D. Source: CD4+ T cells sorted from blood, taken between weeks 55 and 65, from a patient treated with tofacitinib. CDR3 in amino acids: CASALSSYNEQFF. CDR3 nucleotides: TGTGCCAGCGCTCTTAGCTCCTACAATGAGCAGTTCTTC. The full variable domain, with the rest looked up from reference TRBV7-6 and TRBJ2-1, is GAGVSQSPRYKVTKRGQDVALRCDPISGHVSLYWYRQALGQGPEFLTYFNYEAQQDKSGLPNDRFSAERPEGSISTLTIQRTEQRDSAMYRCASALSSYNEQFFGPGTRLTVL.